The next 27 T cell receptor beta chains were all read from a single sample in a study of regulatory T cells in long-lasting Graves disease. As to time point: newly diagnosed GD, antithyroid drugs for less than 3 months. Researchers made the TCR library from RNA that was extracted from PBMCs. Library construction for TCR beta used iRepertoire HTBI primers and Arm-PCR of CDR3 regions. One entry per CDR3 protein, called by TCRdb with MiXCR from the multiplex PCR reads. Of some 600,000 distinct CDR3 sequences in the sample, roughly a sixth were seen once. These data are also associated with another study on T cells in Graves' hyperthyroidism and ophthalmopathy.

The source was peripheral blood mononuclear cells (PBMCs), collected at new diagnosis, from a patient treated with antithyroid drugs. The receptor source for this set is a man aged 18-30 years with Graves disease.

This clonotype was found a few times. CDR3 DNA sequence: TGTGCCAGAGGTTTTAGGGGGGGCTCTGGGGCCAACGTCCTGACTTTC. Amino acids: CARGFRGGSGANVLTF. The chain has TRBV19 and TRBJ2-6; maybe TRBD2 (7 bases). CDR3 length: 16 amino acids. The germline V and J ends were trimmed by 9 bases and 0 bases, with 15 bases remaining between them. Looked up from germline, CDR1 is LNHDA and CDR2 is SQIVND (reference sequence).

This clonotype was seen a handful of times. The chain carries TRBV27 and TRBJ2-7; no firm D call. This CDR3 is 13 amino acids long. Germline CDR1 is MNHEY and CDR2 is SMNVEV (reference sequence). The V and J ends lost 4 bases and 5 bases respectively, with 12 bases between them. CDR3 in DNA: TGTGCCAGCAGTTCCTGGACGGACGACGAGCAGTACTTC. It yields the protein CASSSWTDDEQYF.

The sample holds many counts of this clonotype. CDR3: CASSYSGTRSHTQYF. CDR3 sequence (DNA): TGTGCCAGCAGTTATTCCGGGACTAGGTCTCATACGCAGTATTTT. The V gene is TRBV6-2 or TRBV6-3, the J gene TRBJ2-3, with 8 bases identical to TRBD2. Germline lookup yields CDR1 MNHEY and CDR2 SVGEGT. The CDR3 length is 15 residues. With V trimmed by 3 bases and J by 7 bases, 9 bases remained unmatched.

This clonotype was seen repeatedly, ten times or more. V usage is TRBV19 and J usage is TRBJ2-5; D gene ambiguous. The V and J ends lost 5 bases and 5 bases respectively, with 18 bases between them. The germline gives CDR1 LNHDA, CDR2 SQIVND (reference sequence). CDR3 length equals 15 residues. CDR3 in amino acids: CASSPLVASRETQYF. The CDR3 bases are TGTGCCAGTAGTCCCTTAGTTGCGTCACGCGAGACCCAGTACTTC. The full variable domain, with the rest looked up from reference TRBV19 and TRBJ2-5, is DGGITQSPKYLFRKEGQNVTLSCEQNLNHDAMYWYRQDPGQGLRLIYYSQIVNDFQKGDIAEGYSVSREKKESFPLTVTSAQKNPTAFYLCASSPLVASRETQYFGPGTRLLVL.

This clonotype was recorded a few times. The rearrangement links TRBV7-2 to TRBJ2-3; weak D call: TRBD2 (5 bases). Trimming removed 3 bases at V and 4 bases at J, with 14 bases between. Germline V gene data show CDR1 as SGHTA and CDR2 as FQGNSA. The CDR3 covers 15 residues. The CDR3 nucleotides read TGTGCCAGCAGCTTCCTAGCTATTTGGGCAGATACGCAGTATTTT. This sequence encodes CASSFLAIWADTQYF.

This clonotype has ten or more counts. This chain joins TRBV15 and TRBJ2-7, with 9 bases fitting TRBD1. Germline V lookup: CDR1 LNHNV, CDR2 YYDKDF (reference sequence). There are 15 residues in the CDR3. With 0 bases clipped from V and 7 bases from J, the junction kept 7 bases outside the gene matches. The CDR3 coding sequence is TGTGCCACCAGCAGAGACCGGGGGACAGGGTGGGAGCAGTACTTC. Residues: CATSRDRGTGWEQYF.

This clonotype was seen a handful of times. The CDR3: CATSDFGTSDNNEQFF. The CDR3 DNA is TGTGCCACCAGTGATTTTGGGACTAGCGATAACAATGAGCAGTTCTTC. The rearrangement links TRBV24-1 to TRBJ2-1; TRBD2 aligns across 10 bases. V shed 1 base, J shed 5 bases, and the junction held 4 bases outside the gene matches. The CDR3 consists of 16 residues. Germline loops: CDR1 KGHDR, CDR2 SFDVKD.

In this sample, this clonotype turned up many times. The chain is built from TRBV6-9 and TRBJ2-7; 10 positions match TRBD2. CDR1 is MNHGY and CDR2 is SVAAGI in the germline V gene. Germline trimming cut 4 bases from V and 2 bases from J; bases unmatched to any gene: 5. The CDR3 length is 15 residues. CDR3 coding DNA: TGTGCCAGCAGTTCCGGACTAGCGGCCACCTACGAGCAGTACTTC. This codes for CASSSGLAATYEQYF.

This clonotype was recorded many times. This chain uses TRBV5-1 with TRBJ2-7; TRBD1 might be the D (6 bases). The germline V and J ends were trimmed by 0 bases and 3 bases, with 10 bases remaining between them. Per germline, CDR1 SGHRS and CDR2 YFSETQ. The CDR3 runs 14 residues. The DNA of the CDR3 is TGCGCCAGCAGCTTGGCGCAGGGGCACTACGAGCAGTACTTC. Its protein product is CASSLAQGHYEQYF.

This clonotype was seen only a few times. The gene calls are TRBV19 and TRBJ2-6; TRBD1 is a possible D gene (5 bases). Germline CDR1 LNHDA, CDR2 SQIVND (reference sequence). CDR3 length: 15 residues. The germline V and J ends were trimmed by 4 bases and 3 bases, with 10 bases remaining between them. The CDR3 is CASSRQTGGANVLTF. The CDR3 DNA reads TGTGCCAGTAGTAGACAGACTGGTGGGGCCAACGTCCTGACTTTC.

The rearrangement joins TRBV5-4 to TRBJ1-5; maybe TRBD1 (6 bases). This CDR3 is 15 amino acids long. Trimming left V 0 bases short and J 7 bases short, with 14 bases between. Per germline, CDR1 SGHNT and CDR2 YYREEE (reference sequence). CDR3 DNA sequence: TGTGCCAGCAGCTTGGGGGGGGCGCAAGCCCAGCCCCAGCATTTT. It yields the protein CASSLGGAQAQPQHF.

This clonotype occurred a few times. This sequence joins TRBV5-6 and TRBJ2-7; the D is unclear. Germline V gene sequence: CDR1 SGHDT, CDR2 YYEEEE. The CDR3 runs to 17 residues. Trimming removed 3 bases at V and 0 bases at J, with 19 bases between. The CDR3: CASSSGLGGYPSYEQYF. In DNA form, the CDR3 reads TGTGCCAGCAGCTCCGGCCTCGGCGGCTACCCCTCCTACGAGCAGTACTTC. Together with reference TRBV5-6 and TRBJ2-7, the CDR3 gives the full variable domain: DAGVTQSPTHLIKTRGQQVTLRCSPKSGHDTVSWYQQALGQGPQFIFQYYEEEERQRGNFPDRFSGHQFPNYSSELNVNALLLGDSALYLCASSSGLGGYPSYEQYFGPGTRLTVT.

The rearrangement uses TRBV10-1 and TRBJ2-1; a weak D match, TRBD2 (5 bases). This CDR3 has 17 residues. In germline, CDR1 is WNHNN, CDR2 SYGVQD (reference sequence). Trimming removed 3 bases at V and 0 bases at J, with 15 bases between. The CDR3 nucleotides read TGCGCCAGCAGTGATAATCCCGTCCGGGGCTCCTACAATGAGCAGTTCTTC. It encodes CASSDNPVRGSYNEQFF.

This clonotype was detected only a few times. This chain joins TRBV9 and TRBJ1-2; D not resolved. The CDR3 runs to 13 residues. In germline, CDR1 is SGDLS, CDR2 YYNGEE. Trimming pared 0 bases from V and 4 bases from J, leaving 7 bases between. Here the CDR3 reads CASSVELGYGYTF. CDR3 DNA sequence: TGTGCCAGCAGCGTAGAACTGGGCTATGGCTACACCTTC.

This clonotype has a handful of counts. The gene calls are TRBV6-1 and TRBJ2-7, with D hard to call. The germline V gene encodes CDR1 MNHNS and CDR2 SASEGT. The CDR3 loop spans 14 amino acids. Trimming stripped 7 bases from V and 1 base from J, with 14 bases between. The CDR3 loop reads CASIDPLGSYEQYF. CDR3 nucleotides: TGTGCCAGCATCGATCCCCTGGGGTCCTACGAGCAGTACTTC.

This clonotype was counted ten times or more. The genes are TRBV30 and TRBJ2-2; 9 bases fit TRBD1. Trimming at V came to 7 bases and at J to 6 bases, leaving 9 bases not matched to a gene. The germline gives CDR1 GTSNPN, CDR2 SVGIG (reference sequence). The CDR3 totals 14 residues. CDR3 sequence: CASSWDRVAGELFF. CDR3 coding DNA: TGTGCCTCCTCATGGGACAGGGTGGCCGGGGAGCTGTTTTTT.

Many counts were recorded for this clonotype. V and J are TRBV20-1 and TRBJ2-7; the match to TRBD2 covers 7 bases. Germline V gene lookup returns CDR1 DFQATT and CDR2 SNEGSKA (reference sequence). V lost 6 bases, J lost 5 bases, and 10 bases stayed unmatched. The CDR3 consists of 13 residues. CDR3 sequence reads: CSAKRDSNHEQYF. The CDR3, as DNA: TGCAGTGCCAAGCGGGACTCGAACCACGAGCAGTACTTC.

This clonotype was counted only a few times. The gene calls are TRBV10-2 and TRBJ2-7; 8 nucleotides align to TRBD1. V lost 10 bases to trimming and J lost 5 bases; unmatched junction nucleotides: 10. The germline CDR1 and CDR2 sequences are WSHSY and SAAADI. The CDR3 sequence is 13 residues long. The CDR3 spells CATAGRDRNEQYF. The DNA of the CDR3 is TGCGCCACGGCGGGACGGGACAGGAACGAGCAGTACTTC.

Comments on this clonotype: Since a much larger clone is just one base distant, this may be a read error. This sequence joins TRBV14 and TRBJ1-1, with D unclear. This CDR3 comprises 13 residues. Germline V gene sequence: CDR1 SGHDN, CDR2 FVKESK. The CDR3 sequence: CASSQYMNTEASF. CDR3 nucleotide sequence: TGTGCCAGCAGCCAATATATGAACACTGAAGCTTCCTTT.

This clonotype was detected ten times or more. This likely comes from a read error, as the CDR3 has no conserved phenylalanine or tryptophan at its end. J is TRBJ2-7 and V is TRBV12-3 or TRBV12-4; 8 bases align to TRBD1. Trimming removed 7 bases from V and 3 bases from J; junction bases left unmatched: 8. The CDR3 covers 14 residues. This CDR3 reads CASTVTGAGYEQYL. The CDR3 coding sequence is TGTGCCAGCACCGTGACAGGGGCGGGCTACGAGCAGTACCTC.

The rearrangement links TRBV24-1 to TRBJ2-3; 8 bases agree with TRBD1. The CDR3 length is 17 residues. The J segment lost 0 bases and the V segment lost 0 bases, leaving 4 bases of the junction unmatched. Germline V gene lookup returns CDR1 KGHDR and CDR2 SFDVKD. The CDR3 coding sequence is TGTGCCACCAGTGATTTGGGGACAGGCCAGAGCACAGATACGCAGTATTTT. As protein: CATSDLGTGQSTDTQYF.

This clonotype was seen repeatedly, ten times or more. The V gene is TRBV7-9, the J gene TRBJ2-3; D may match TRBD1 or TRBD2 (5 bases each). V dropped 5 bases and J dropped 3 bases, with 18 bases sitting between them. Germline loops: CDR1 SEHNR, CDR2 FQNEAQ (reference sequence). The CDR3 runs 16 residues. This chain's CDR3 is CASSPRGLEGTDTQYF. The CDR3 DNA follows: TGTGCCAGCAGCCCGAGGGGCTTAGAAGGGACAGATACGCAGTATTTT.

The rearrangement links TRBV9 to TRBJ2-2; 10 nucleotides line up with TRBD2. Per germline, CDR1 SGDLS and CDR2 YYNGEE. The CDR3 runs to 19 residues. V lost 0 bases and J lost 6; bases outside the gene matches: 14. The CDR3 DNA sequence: TGTGCCAGCAGCGTAGCCCCACGCGCCACTAGCGGGATCGCCGGGGAGCTGTTTTTT. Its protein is CASSVAPRATSGIAGELFF.

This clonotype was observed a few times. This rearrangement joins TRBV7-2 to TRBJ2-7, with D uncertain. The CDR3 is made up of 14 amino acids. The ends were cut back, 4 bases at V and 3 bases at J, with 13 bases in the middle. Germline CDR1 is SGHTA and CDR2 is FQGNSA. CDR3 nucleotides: TGTGCCAGCAGCTCGACTGAGACGATCTACGAGCAGTACTTC. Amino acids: CASSSTETIYEQYF. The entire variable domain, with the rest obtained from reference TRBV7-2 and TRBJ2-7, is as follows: GAGVSQSPSNKVTEKGKDVELRCDPISGHTALYWYRQSLGQGLEFLIYFQGNSAPDKSGLPSDRFSAERTGGSVSTLTIQRTQQEDSAVYLCASSSTETIYEQYFGPGTRLTVT.

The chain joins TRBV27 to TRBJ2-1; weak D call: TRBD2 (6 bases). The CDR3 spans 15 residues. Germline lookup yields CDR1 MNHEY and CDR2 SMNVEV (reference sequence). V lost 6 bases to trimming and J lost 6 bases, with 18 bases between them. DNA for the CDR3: TGTGCCAGCAGCGTTGGTAGCGGAGGTGCCAATGAGCAGTTCTTC. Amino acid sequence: CASSVGSGGANEQFF.

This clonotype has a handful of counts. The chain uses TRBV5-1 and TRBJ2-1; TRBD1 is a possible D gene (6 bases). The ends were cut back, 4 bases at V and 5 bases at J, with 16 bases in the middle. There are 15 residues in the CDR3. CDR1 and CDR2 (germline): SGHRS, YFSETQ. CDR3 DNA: TGCGCCAGCAGCCCGGGTGGGGGCATTAACAATGAGCAGTTCTTC. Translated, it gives CASSPGGGINNEQFF.

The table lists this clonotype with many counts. The CDR3 DNA reads as TGTGCCAGCAGCGCAGGACTAGCGGGAGCGAGCTACAATGAGCAGTTCTTC. Amino acid sequence: CASSAGLAGASYNEQFF. The rearrangement uses TRBV6-2 or TRBV6-3 and TRBJ2-1; 13 positions match TRBD2. CDR1 is MNHEY and CDR2 is SVGEGT in the germline V gene. The V segment lost 6 bases and the J segment 3 bases; nucleotides outside the gene matches: 8. The CDR3 runs to 17 residues.